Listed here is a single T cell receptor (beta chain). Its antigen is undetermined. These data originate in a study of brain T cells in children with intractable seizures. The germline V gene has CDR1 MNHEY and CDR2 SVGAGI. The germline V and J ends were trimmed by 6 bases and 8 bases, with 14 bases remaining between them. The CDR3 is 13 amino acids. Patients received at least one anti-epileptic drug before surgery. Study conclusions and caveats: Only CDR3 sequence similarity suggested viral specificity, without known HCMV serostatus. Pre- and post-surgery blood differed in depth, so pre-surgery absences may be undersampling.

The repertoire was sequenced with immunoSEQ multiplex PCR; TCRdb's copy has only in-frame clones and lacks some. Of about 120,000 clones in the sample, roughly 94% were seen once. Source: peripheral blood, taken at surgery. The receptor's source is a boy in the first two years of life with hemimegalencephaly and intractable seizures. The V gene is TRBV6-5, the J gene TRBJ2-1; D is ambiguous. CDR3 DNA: TGTGCCAGCAGCCTTACTTGGGCGTATGAGCAGTTCTTC. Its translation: CASSLTWAYEQFF.